What follows are 28 T cell receptor beta chains derived from one specimen sequenced in a study of cytomegalovirus exposure and HLA in healthy donors. Primers included in the PCR were 60 Vbeta and 13 Jbeta primers. The repertoire was sequenced with immunoSEQ multiplex PCR; TCRdb's copy has only in-frame clones and lacks some. The sample has about 130,000 clones; 75% to 85% are singletons. The source material was PBMCs. These receptors were obtained from a man aged 40-49 years in good health and CMV-seronegative.

The rearrangement links TRBV7-9 to TRBJ2-2; 7 bases align to TRBD1. The CDR3 totals 17 residues. Germline V lookup: CDR1 SEHNR, CDR2 FQNEAQ (reference sequence). V lost 2 bases to trimming and J lost 6 bases; unmatched junction nucleotides: 12. The CDR3 here is CASSLIPTGVDSGELFF. Written as DNA, the CDR3 is TGTGCCAGCAGCTTAATTCCCACAGGGGTAGATTCCGGGGAGCTGTTTTTT.

This chain connects TRBV4-2 to TRBJ2-5, with a weak D call TRBD1 (6 bases). Trimming stripped 0 bases from V and 6 bases from J, with 11 bases between. CDR3 size: 14 residues. The germline V gene has CDR1 LGHNA and CDR2 YNFKEQ. This CDR3 is CASSQDDRSKTQYF. The DNA of the CDR3 is TGTGCCAGCAGCCAAGATGACAGGTCAAAGACCCAGTACTTC.

This chain uses TRBV7-2 with TRBJ2-1; a possible D gene is TRBD1 (6 bases). Germline V gene data show CDR1 as SGHTA and CDR2 as FQGNSA. CDR3 length equals 15 residues. The V and J ends lost 6 bases and 5 bases respectively, with 17 bases between them. CDR3 nucleotides: TGTGCCAGCAGACCTCGCGCAGGGGAAGACAATGAGCAGTTCTTC. It is translated as CASRPRAGEDNEQFF.

The chain recombines TRBV11-2 with TRBJ1-2; 8 bases fit TRBD1. Trimming cost V 5 bases and J 7 bases; bases outside gene matches: 6. The CDR3 has 13 residues. Germline V lookup: CDR1 SGHAT, CDR2 FQNNGV. CDR3 DNA sequence: TGTGCCAGCAGCCCGCCGACAGGGGTTGGCTACACCTTC. Protein product: CASSPPTGVGYTF.

V gene TRBV6-5 combines with J gene TRBJ1-2; D remains unclear. The V end lost 6 bases, the J end lost 9 bases, and 14 bases lay between the germline ends. The CDR3 is 12 amino acids. CDR1 MNHEY and CDR2 SVGAGI come from the germline V gene. CDR3 DNA: TGTGCCAGCAGGGGATTCCGGGGAAGCTACACCTTC. This sequence encodes CASRGFRGSYTF.

The rearrangement links TRBV6-1 to TRBJ1-3, with unresolved D. From germline, CDR1 is MNHNS and CDR2 SASEGT. The V end was cut by 6 bases, the J end by 0 bases, with 9 bases between. This CDR3 has 14 amino acids. This chain's CDR3 is CASREGSSGNTIYF. The CDR3 nucleotides read TGTGCCAGCAGGGAGGGAAGCTCTGGAAACACCATATATTTT.

J is TRBJ1-6 and V is TRBV2; TRBD1 matches 8 bases. Germline-derived CDR1 and CDR2 are SNHLY and FYNNEI. Losses at the gene ends were 6 bases for V and 8 bases for J; bases not matched to a gene: 9. CDR3 length: 15 residues. CDR3 residues: CASRSMTGDYSPLHF. The CDR3 DNA reads TGTGCCAGCAGATCTATGACAGGGGATTATTCACCCCTCCACTTT.

V usage is TRBV19 and J usage is TRBJ2-6; 7 bases are a match to TRBD1. Germline values: CDR1 LNHDA, CDR2 SQIVND (reference sequence). This CDR3 has 16 amino acids. Trimming took 6 bases from V and 4 from J; bases not matched to a gene: 9. The DNA for the CDR3 is TGTGCCAGTAGAGACACAGGGGCAGCAGGGGCCAACGTCCTGACTTTC. This sequence encodes CASRDTGAAGANVLTF.

The V gene is TRBV28, the J gene TRBJ2-3; a weak D match, TRBD1 (7 bases). V was pared by 11 bases and J by 12 bases, with 18 bases between. The CDR3 sequence is 11 residues long. Germline V lookup: CDR1 MDHEN, CDR2 SYDVKM. CDR3: CAGGKGAFQYF. In DNA, the CDR3 is TGTGCCGGGGGGAAGGGGGCCTTTCAGTATTTT.

The V gene is TRBV2, the J gene TRBJ2-2; perhaps TRBD1 as D (5 bases). The CDR3 has 16 amino acids. V lost 6 bases and J lost 1, with 15 bases in between. Germline V lookup: CDR1 SNHLY, CDR2 FYNNEI. The CDR3 DNA is TGTGCCAGCAGCCCTCAGGGCAGGTTGAACACCGGGGAGCTGTTTTTT. Protein product: CASSPQGRLNTGELFF.

The chain uses TRBV11-2 and TRBJ2-4, with D tentatively TRBD1 (6 bases). The germline gives CDR1 SGHAT, CDR2 FQNNGV. The ends were cut back, 5 bases at V and 6 bases at J, with 14 bases in the middle. The CDR3 loop spans 14 amino acids. CDR3 protein: CASSLQGERNIQYF. CDR3 DNA sequence: TGTGCCAGCAGCCTACAGGGAGAAAGAAACATTCAGTACTTC.

This chain uses TRBV5-4 with TRBJ2-1; possible D gene TRBD2, 6 bases. Germline V CDR1 and CDR2: SGHNT, YYREEE (reference sequence). The V end was cut by 5 bases, the J end by 6 bases, with 15 bases between. The CDR3 has 14 amino acids. DNA of the CDR3: TGTGCCAGCAGGACGTTCGGGACTCTCAATGAGCAGTTCTTC. As protein: CASRTFGTLNEQFF. Complete variable domain (other parts from reference TRBV5-4 and TRBJ2-1): ETGVTQSPTHLIKTRGQQVTLRCSSQSGHNTVSWYQQALGQGPQFIFQYYREEENGRGNFPPRFSGLQFPNYSSELNVNALELDDSALYLCASRTFGTLNEQFFGPGTRLTVL.

This clone was picked up a small number of times. The gene calls are TRBV7-6 and TRBJ2-1; D is possibly TRBD2 (5 bases). Germline CDR1 is SGHVS and CDR2 is FNYEAQ. This CDR3 has 15 residues. Trimming took 1 base from V and 6 from J, leaving 13 bases between them. DNA of the CDR3: TGTGCCAGCAGCTTAGGAGGCGGGTGGACCAATGAGCAGTTCTTC. This translates into CASSLGGGWTNEQFF.

The V call is TRBV6-5, the J call TRBJ2-1; 7 bases are a match to TRBD2. The CDR3 covers 15 residues. Germline assignment: CDR1 MNHEY and CDR2 SVGAGI. The junction had 7 bases not matched to a gene; V was cut back by 3 bases and J by 5 bases. CDR3 bases: TGTGCCAGCAGTTATCGCGGGGAGGGTAACAATGAGCAGTTCTTC. As protein: CASSYRGEGNNEQFF.

This clone was observed once. The CDR3 protein is CASSNTPGGVGNTEAFF. The CDR3 bases are TGTGCCAGCAGCAATACCCCGGGGGGCGTCGGGAACACTGAAGCTTTCTTT. The V call is TRBV7-9, the J call TRBJ1-1; D is possibly TRBD1 (6 bases). Germline CDR1 reads SEHNR; CDR2 reads FQNEAQ (reference sequence). This CDR3 is built from 17 residues. Deletions cut 5 bases from V and 1 base from J, with 20 bases between.

The rearrangement joins TRBV5-6 to TRBJ1-2, with a possible D match to TRBD1 (5 bases). CDR3 length: 18 residues. Per the germline V gene, CDR1 is SGHDT and CDR2 is YYEEEE. V lost 6 bases to trimming and J lost 4 bases, with 28 bases between them. The CDR3 spells CASNGGVGRSRSSYGYTF. CDR3 in DNA: TGTGCCAGCAACGGGGGTGTGGGCCGTTCAAGGAGCAGCTATGGCTACACCTTC.

CDR3 bases: TGTGCCAGCAGCCAAGTGGCGGGGGGGTCGGATACGCAGTATTTT. It translates to CASSQVAGGSDTQYF. V is TRBV4-2 and J is TRBJ2-3; the match to TRBD2 covers 9 bases. The CDR3 extends over 15 amino acids. Losses at the gene ends were 1 base for V and 6 bases for J; bases not matched to a gene: 5. The germline CDR1 and CDR2 sequences are LGHNA and YNFKEQ.

The J gene is TRBJ1-5, the V gene TRBV19, with no clear D. The CDR3 has 15 residues. CDR1 is LNHDA, CDR2 SQIVND, per germline (reference sequence). Trimming took 6 bases from V and 6 from J, leaving 18 bases between them. Here the CDR3 reads CASSLLRDSTQPQHF. DNA for the CDR3: TGTGCCAGTAGCCTACTCCGGGATTCTACTCAGCCCCAGCATTTT.

The table lists this clone with a few counts. The chain combines TRBV7-9 with TRBJ1-6; a possible D gene is TRBD1 (5 bases). Germline CDR1 and CDR2: SEHNR and FQNEAQ (reference sequence). V lost 2 bases and J 7 bases, leaving 12 bases between the germline ends. The CDR3 loop spans 15 amino acids. The CDR3 region is CASSLRGGGNSPLHF. The CDR3 coding sequence is TGTGCCAGCAGCTTAAGGGGCGGAGGGAATTCACCCCTCCACTTT.

Turning to this clone: The identical CDR3 is also encoded by other nucleotide sequences in the sample. The genes are TRBV7-3 and TRBJ2-7; 7 bases align to TRBD2. CDR1 SGHTA and CDR2 FQGTGA come from the germline V gene. The CDR3 length is 14 residues. Trimming took 5 bases from V and 4 from J; bases not matched to a gene: 8. CDR3 coding DNA: TGTGCCAGCAGCCCGGGAGCGGGGTCATACGAGCAGTACTTC. Translated, it gives CASSPGAGSYEQYF.

This chain connects TRBV7-2 to TRBJ1-3; a possible D gene is TRBD1 (6 bases). CDR1 SGHTA and CDR2 FQGNSA come from the germline V gene. This CDR3 contains 15 residues. V was clipped by 3 bases and J by 0 bases, with 9 bases between them. CDR3 nucleotides: TGTGCCAGCAGCTTTGACAGGAGCTCTGGAAACACCATATATTTT. The encoded protein is CASSFDRSSGNTIYF.

This chain joins TRBV7-2 and TRBJ1-1, with D possibly being TRBD1 (5 bases). Trimming pared 4 bases from V and 6 bases from J, leaving 12 bases between. The CDR3 has 13 residues. From germline, CDR1 is SGHTA and CDR2 FQGNSA. The CDR3 spells CASSSQGVSEAFF. CDR3 DNA: TGTGCCAGCAGCTCGCAAGGGGTTTCTGAAGCTTTCTTT.

The chain links TRBV9 to TRBJ1-1; D is possibly TRBD1 (5 bases). The germline V gene encodes CDR1 SGDLS and CDR2 YYNGEE. The ends were cut back, 0 bases at V and 3 bases at J, with 12 bases in the middle. The CDR3 has 15 amino acids. The CDR3 protein is CASSVAPDRDTEAFF. CDR3 nucleotide sequence: TGTGCCAGCAGCGTAGCCCCAGACAGAGACACTGAAGCTTTCTTT.

V and J are TRBV7-2 and TRBJ1-1, with D possibly matching TRBD1 (6 bases). Trimming removed 3 bases at V and 2 bases at J, with 13 bases between. The germline CDR1 and CDR2 sequences are SGHTA and FQGNSA. This CDR3 is built from 15 residues. The CDR3 DNA follows: TGTGCCAGCAGCTTGGGGGCAGGGAGAAACACTGAAGCTTTCTTT. This encodes CASSLGAGRNTEAFF. The variable domain in full, with the rest retrieved from reference TRBV7-2 and TRBJ1-1, is GAGVSQSPSNKVTEKGKDVELRCDPISGHTALYWYRQSLGQGLEFLIYFQGNSAPDKSGLPSDRFSAERTGGSVSTLTIQRTQQEDSAVYLCASSLGAGRNTEAFFGQGTRLTVV.

The V gene is TRBV4-3, the J gene TRBJ2-7, with TRBD2 identical over 10 bases. Germline-derived CDR1 and CDR2 are LGHNA and YSLEER. V lost 4 bases to trimming and J lost 3 bases; unmatched junction nucleotides: 9. The CDR3 is 16 residues long. This chain's CDR3 is CASSPSLASGGYEQYF. The CDR3 DNA is TGCGCCAGCAGCCCATCCCTGGCTAGCGGGGGCTACGAGCAGTACTTC.

This chain joins TRBV5-4 and TRBJ1-1; D call uncertain. Looked up from germline, CDR1 is SGHNT and CDR2 is YYREEE (reference sequence). The CDR3 consists of 13 residues. The V end lost 5 bases, the J end lost 1 base, and 9 bases lay between the germline ends. DNA for the CDR3: TGTGCCAGCAGTCCTACAGCGAACACTGAAGCTTTCTTT. As protein: CASSPTANTEAFF.

J is TRBJ2-2 and V is TRBV4-2; the D is unclear. Trimming took 2 bases from V and 6 from J, leaving 16 bases between them. The length of the CDR3 is 16 residues. Looked up from germline, CDR1 is LGHNA and CDR2 is YNFKEQ. The CDR3 DNA reads TGTGCCAGCAGCCAATTGGTATTAGCATCGGCCGGGGAGCTGTTTTTT. Protein: CASSQLVLASAGELFF.

This clone has only one observation. This chain joins TRBV14 and TRBJ2-1; perhaps TRBD1 as D (5 bases). This CDR3 has 15 amino acids. The V gene lost 1 base and the J gene lost 8 bases, with 15 bases spanning the gap. Germline V gene data show CDR1 as SGHDN and CDR2 as FVKESK. The CDR3 here is CASSQGSRAWDEQFF. The CDR3 DNA reads as TGTGCCAGCAGCCAAGGAAGCAGGGCCTGGGATGAGCAGTTCTTC.